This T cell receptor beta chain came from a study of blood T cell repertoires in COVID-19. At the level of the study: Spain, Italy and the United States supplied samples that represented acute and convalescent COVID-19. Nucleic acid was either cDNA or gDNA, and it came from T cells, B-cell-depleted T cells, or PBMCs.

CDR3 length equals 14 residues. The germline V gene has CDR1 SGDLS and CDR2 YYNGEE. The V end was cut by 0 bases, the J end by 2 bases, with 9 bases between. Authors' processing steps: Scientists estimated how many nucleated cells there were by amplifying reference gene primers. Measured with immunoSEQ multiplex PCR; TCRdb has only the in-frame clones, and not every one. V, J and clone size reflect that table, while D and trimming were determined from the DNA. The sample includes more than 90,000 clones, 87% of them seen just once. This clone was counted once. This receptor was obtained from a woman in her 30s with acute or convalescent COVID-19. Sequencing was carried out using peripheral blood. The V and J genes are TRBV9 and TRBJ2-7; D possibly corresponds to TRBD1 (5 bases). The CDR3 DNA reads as TGTGCCAGCAGCGTAGGAGTAGGGGCCTACGAGCAGTACTTC. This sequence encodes CASSVGVGAYEQYF.